The T cell receptor beta chain described here comes from a study of pediatric ulcerative colitis. During colonoscopy, one to two rectal pinch biopsies were collected. The study, taken as a whole, reports: In rectum, acute severe colitis had expanded clones and less diversity. Two rectal clonotypes were found only in ulcerative colitis patients, all of them. Two patients' blood samples yielded substantially fewer templates.

Between the trimmed V and J ends, which lost 0 bases and 6 bases, there was a span of 11 bases. The germline CDR1 and CDR2 sequences are LNHDA and SQIVND (reference sequence). This CDR3 region has 14 residues. Details on this clone: What it binds is unknown.

Samples were sequenced at Survey level, maximum 500,000 reads. Sequencing was performed with immunoSEQ multiplex PCR; in TCRdb, only in-frame clones are kept and a portion is missing. The sample holds 15,000 to 20,000 clones, about 74% seen once. The chain links TRBV19 to TRBJ1-2; tentative D call: TRBD1 (5 bases). The sample comprised gut tissue. The clonotype comes from a girl under 18 with moderate ulcerative colitis. Written as DNA, the CDR3 is TGTGCCAGTAGTATAGACGGCCAGGGAGATGGCTACACCTTC. Translating it yields CASSIDGQGDGYTF.